Reported below is one T cell receptor beta chain. Antigen specificity is unknown. The sample belongs to a study of T cells in Graves' hyperthyroidism and ophthalmopathy. The hyperthyroidism was newly diagnosed and had lasted under 2 months; the patients were aged 18 to 65. Study-wide points: Expanded thyroid clonotypes (above 0.001) were mostly also found in blood.

TCR beta CDR3 region amplification was performed from RNA transcripts. The primer set for the first-round RT-PCR of the TCR CDR3 was HTBI. Each CDR3 protein is one row after TCRdb ran MiXCR on the multiplex PCR reads. The sample has under 400,000 distinct CDR3 sequences; under 15% are singletons. The V end lost 3 bases, the J end lost 6 bases, and 14 bases lay between the germline ends. This CDR3 is built from 14 residues. The TCR originated in a woman aged 18-29 years with Graves' hyperthyroidism. The specimen was blood. This chain connects TRBV12-3 or TRBV12-4 to TRBJ1-1, with D perhaps TRBD1 (5 bases). This CDR3 is CASSFRGRGAEAFF. The DNA for the CDR3 is TGTGCCAGCAGTTTTCGTGGGCGGGGGGCTGAAGCTTTCTTT.